Below, one T cell receptor beta chain is given with its context. Antigen specificity is unknown. The CDR3 carries no conserved terminal phenylalanine or tryptophan, so it likely arises from a read error. The source of the sample is a study of T cell clonotyping in hematopoietic cell transplantation. Study conclusions and caveats: Broader posttransplant TCR repertoire diversity was predicted by graft donor and pretransplant recipient Inverse Simpson Index values. No sorting was done, leaving CD4 and CD8 contributions mixed. At the given depth, recipient repertoires were over 97% de novo clonotypes. Recipient TCR diversity dropped after transplant; expanded clonotypes rose from day 30 to 180.

The CDR3 is 15 residues long. V gave up 0 bases and J gave up 4 bases, with 12 bases separating them. CDR1 and CDR2 (germline): MNHEY, SMNVEV (reference sequence). Sequenced by immunoSEQ multiplex PCR; TCRdb stores in-frame clones only, minus some. The repertoire has 17,000 or so clones, 80% to 95% of them found once; the top ten carry about 5.4%. This receptor was identified in a man in his forties in good health. Some clones in this sample may be carry-over from other donors' samples. The sequenced sample consisted of peripheral blood mononuclear cells. The gene calls are TRBV27 and TRBJ1-2; a weak D match, TRBD1 (6 bases). CDR3 amino acids: CASSLSQGSFYGYTL. The CDR3 DNA is TGTGCCAGCAGTTTATCGCAGGGGTCCTTCTATGGCTACACCCTC.